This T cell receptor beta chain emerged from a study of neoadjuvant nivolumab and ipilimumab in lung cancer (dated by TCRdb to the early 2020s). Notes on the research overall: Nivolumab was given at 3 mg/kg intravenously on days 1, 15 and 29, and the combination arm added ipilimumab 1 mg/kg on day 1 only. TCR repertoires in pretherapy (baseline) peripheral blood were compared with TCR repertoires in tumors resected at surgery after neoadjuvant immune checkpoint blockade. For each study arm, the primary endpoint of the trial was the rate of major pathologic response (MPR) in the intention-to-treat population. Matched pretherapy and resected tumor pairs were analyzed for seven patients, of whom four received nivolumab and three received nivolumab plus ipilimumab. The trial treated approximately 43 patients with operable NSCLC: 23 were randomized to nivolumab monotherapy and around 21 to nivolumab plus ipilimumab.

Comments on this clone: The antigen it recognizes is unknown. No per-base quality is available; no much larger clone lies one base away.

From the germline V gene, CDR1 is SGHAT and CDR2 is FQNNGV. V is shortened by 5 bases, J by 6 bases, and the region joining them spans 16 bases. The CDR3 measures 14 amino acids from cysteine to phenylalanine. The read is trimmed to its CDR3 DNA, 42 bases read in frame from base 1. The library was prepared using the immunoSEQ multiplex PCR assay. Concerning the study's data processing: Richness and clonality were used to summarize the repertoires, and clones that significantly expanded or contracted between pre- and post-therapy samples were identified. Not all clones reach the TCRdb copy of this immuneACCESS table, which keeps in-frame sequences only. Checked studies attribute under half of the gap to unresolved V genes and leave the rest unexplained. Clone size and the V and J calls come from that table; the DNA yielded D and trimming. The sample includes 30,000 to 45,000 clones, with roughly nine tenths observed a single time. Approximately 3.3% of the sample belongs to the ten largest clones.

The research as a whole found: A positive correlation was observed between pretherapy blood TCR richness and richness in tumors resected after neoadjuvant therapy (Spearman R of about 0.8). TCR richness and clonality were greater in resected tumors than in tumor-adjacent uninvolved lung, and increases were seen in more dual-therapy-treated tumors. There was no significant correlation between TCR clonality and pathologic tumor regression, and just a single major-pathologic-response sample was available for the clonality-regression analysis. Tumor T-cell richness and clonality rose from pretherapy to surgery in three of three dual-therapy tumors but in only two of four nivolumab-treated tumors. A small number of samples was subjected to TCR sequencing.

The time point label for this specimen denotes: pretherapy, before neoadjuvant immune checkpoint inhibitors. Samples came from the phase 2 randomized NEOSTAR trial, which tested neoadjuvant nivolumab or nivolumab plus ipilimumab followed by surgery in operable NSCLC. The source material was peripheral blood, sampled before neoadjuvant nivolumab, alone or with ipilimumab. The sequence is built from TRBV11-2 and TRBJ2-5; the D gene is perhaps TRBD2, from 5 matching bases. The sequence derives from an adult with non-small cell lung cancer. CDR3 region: CASSGLEGGQTQYF. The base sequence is TGTGCCAGCAGCGGCCTAGAGGGCGGGCAGACCCAGTACTTC.